The 8 T cell receptor beta chains reported below all come from one sample, sequenced in a study of T cell clonality in common variable immunodeficiency. The repertoire was sequenced with immunoSEQ multiplex PCR; TCRdb's copy has only in-frame clones and lacks some. The repertoire consists of 55,000 or so clones, none detected only once. Sequencing was done on a sample of peripheral blood mononuclear cells. The receptors were sampled from a person aged 18 to 70 in good health.

At least ten counts were recorded for this clone. The read finishes 3 residues shy of the CDR3 end, and the germline J gene is used to complete it. The chain is built from TRBV10-1 and TRBJ2-1; 8 nucleotides align to TRBD2. This CDR3 contains 16 residues. V was clipped by 2 bases and J by 6 bases; unmatched bases: 9. Germline V CDR1 and CDR2: WNHNN, SYGVQD (reference sequence). Here the CDR3 reads CASSERASGHLNEQFF. The part of the CDR3 DNA that was read is TGCGCCAGCAGTGAGCGGGCTAGCGGGCATCTCAATGAG.

This clone was detected ten times or more. CDR3 region: CASSLGGTGGETQYF. CDR3 bases read: TGCGCCAGCAGCTTGGGCGGGACAGGCGGGGAGACC. The V gene is TRBV5-1, the J gene TRBJ2-5, with 8 bases aligning to TRBD1. The sequenced fragment ends 3 residues before the CDR3 boundary, so the rest is inferred from the germline J gene. V trimming: 0 bases; J trimming: 5 bases; junction bases outside the gene matches: 6. Looked up from germline, CDR1 is SGHRS and CDR2 is YFSETQ. CDR3 length equals 15 residues.

This clone has at least ten counts. The observed sequence ends 3 residues before the CDR3 terminus, with the missing tail filled in from the germline J gene. The V call is TRBV5-1, the J call TRBJ2-2; D is unresolved. The V gene's germline CDR1 is SGHRS and CDR2 YFSETQ. The CDR3 runs to 14 residues. Deletions cut 1 base from V and 1 base from J, with 5 bases between. The sequenced CDR3 bases are TGCGCCAGCAGCTTGAGAGGGAACACCGGGGAG. It translates to CASSLRGNTGE. The entire CDR3 protein is CASSLRGNTGELFF.

This clone was detected many times. Sequencing ends 3 residues short of the CDR3 end; the germline J gene provides the rest. The chain recombines TRBV6-1 with TRBJ2-5; maybe TRBD2 (6 bases). V lost 2 bases and J lost 2, with 9 bases in between. Germline CDR1 reads MNHNS; CDR2 reads SASEGT. The CDR3 consists of 14 residues. The sequenced part of the CDR3 DNA is TGTGCCAGCAGTGAATCTGGGGGGCAAGAGACC. Its translation is CASSESGGQET. The complete CDR3 sequence is CASSESGGQETQYF.

Comments on this clone: This sequence may be a read error, since a much larger clone differs from it by one base. The read is 3 residues too short to cover the CDR3 end, so that end is filled in from the germline J gene. The chain carries TRBV19 and TRBJ2-7, with 9 bases aligning to TRBD1. Germline trimming cut 10 bases from V and 4 bases from J; bases unmatched to any gene: 17. Germline V CDR1 and CDR2: LNHDA, SQIVND (reference sequence). The CDR3 runs to 16 residues. The CDR3 region is CAIRPTDRGFAYEQYF. The sequenced CDR3 bases are TGTGCCATTAGACCTACGGACAGGGGTTTTGCGTACGAG.

This clone was seen ten or more times. The read comes to an end 3 residues before the CDR3 does, leaving the germline J gene to fill in the end. The chain combines TRBV20-1 with TRBJ2-4; D is unresolved. Looked up from germline, CDR1 is DFQATT and CDR2 is SNEGSKA (reference sequence). Trimming left V 5 bases short and J 8 bases short, with 13 bases between. There are 12 residues in the CDR3. Incomplete CDR3 DNA: TGCAGTGCTCCGGGTCCGGCAGACATT. It yields the protein CSAPGPADI. The CDR3 in full is CSAPGPADIQYF.

Details on this clone: The sequenced fragment ends 3 residues before the CDR3 boundary, so the rest is inferred from the germline J gene. The chain combines TRBV20-1 with TRBJ2-3; 12 bases are a match to TRBD2. Germline CDR1 reads DFQATT; CDR2 reads SNEGSKA (reference sequence). The length of the CDR3 is 14 residues. Partial CDR3 DNA: TGCAGTGCTATATCTAGCGGGGGGGGAGAGACG. Its protein is CSAISSGGGET. The entire CDR3 reads CSAISSGGGETQYF.

This clone was detected many times. The DNA read from the CDR3 is TGCAGTGCTAGACTGGGCCACACCGGGGAG. This codes for CSARLGHTGE. In full, the CDR3 is CSARLGHTGELFF. This rearrangement joins TRBV20-1 to TRBJ2-2; no clear D gene. Read sequence stops 3 residues before the CDR3 end, and the germline J gene provides the missing end. Germline V CDR1 and CDR2: DFQATT, SNEGSKA (reference sequence). Deletions cut 2 bases from V and 3 bases from J, with 7 bases between. This CDR3 comprises 13 residues.